The rows below give T cell receptor beta chains drawn from one sample of a study of T cells in Graves' hyperthyroidism and ophthalmopathy. TCRdb redid the calling of the multiplex PCR reads with MiXCR, one entry per CDR3 protein. The sample lists a few hundred thousand distinct CDR3 sequences, approximately 48% seen once, with 44% in the top ten. The material sequenced was peripheral blood or thyroid tissue (not recorded which). The receptors stem from an adult woman with Graves' disease, either hyperthyroidism or ophthalmopathy (not recorded which). CDR3s include the opening cysteine and the closing phenylalanine or tryptophan. A D gene is named only where the DNA matches it firmly. Only part of the rows carry a size: once, few, many, or a class if the clone is expanded.

V gene: TRBV9
D gene: .
J gene: TRBJ2-5
clone size: .
CDR3 protein: CASSVDQTQYF
CDR3 DNA: TGTGCCAGCAGCGTAGACCAGACCCAGTACTTC

V gene: TRBV2
D gene: .
J gene: TRBJ2-6
clone size: .
CDR3 protein: CASSLSKGVSGANVLTF
CDR3 DNA: TGTGCCAGCAGTCTTTCGAAGGGTGTCTCTGGGGCCAACGTCCTGACTTTC

V gene: TRBV25-1
D gene: .
J gene: TRBJ1-4
clone size: once
CDR3 protein: CASSGHWGAVEKLFF
CDR3 DNA: TGTGCCAGCAGTGGACACTGGGGGGCGGTCGAAAAACTGTTTTTT

V gene: TRBV7-8
D gene: TRBD1
J gene: TRBJ2-2
clone size: few
CDR3 protein: CASSLEKSRTGTNTGELFF
CDR3 DNA: TGTGCCAGCAGCTTAGAGAAGAGCAGGACAGGAACGAACACCGGGGAGCTGTTTTTT

V gene: TRBV4-3
D gene: TRBD2
J gene: TRBJ2-5
clone size: many
CDR3 protein: CASSQEVAGSYQETQYF
CDR3 DNA: TGCGCCAGCAGCCAAGAGGTAGCGGGGTCGTACCAAGAGACCCAGTACTTC

V gene: TRBV9
D gene: TRBD1
J gene: TRBJ1-5
clone size: .
CDR3 protein: CASSFSTGVGQPQHF
CDR3 DNA: TGTGCCAGCAGCTTCTCGACAGGGGTCGGACAGCCCCAGCATTTT

V gene: TRBV10-3
D gene: .
J gene: TRBJ2-6
clone size: .
CDR3 protein: CATSTGGDSGANVLTF
CDR3 DNA: TGTGCCACCTCAACAGGGGGGGACTCTGGGGCCAACGTCCTGACTTTC

V gene: TRBV10-3
D gene: TRBD1
J gene: TRBJ1-6
clone size: .
CDR3 protein: CAISRDRASDHNSPLHF
CDR3 DNA: TGTGCCATCAGCCGGGACAGGGCCTCCGACCATAATTCACCCCTCCACTTT

V gene: TRBV5-1
D gene: .
J gene: TRBJ1-1
clone size: many
CDR3 protein: CASSFLGPVNTEAFF
CDR3 DNA: TGCGCCAGCAGCTTTCTCGGGCCGGTGAACACTGAAGCTTTCTTT

V gene: TRBV25-1
D gene: .
J gene: TRBJ1-2
clone size: .
CDR3 protein: CASSEWDPGTEGYGYTF
CDR3 DNA: TGTGCCAGCAGTGAATGGGACCCTGGGACGGAGGGCTATGGCTACACCTTC

V gene: TRBV10-2
D gene: TRBD1
J gene: TRBJ1-2
clone size: .
CDR3 protein: CASRRQGATGYTF
CDR3 DNA: TGCGCCAGCAGGCGACAGGGGGCGACTGGCTACACCTTC

V gene: TRBV3-1
D gene: .
J gene: TRBJ2-5
clone size: many
CDR3 protein: CASSQGVGETQYF
CDR3 DNA: TGTGCCAGCAGCCAAGGAGTAGGAGAGACCCAGTACTTC

V gene: TRBV7-9
D gene: TRBD2
J gene: TRBJ2-2
clone size: few
CDR3 protein: CASSQFLLAGEGTGELFF
CDR3 DNA: TGCGCCAGCAGCCAATTTCTCTTAGCGGGAGAAGGGACCGGGGAGCTGTTTTTT

V gene: TRBV7-8
D gene: .
J gene: TRBJ1-1
clone size: many
CDR3 protein: CASSLGAFGKTEAFF
CDR3 DNA: TGTGCCAGCAGCTTAGGGGCCTTTGGGAAGACTGAAGCTTTCTTT

V gene: TRBV13
D gene: .
J gene: TRBJ1-6
clone size: .
CDR3 protein: CASSGTGTADSPLHF
CDR3 DNA: TGTGCCAGCAGCGGGACCGGGACGGCCGATTCACCCCTCCACTTT

V gene: TRBV7-7
D gene: .
J gene: TRBJ2-2
clone size: .
CDR3 protein: CASSLGYPGVGELFF
CDR3 DNA: TGTGCTAGCAGCTTAGGTTACCCAGGCGTCGGGGAGCTGTTTTTT

V gene: TRBV7-6
D gene: .
J gene: TRBJ2-7
clone size: few
CDR3 protein: CASSPRRGRGSAYEQYF
CDR3 DNA: TGTGCCAGCAGCCCCCGCAGAGGTAGAGGCAGCGCGTACGAGCAGTACTTC

V gene: TRBV10-3
D gene: TRBD1
J gene: TRBJ2-7
clone size: few
CDR3 protein: CAISEDRGSFYEQYF
CDR3 DNA: TGTGCCATCAGTGAGGACAGGGGGAGTTTCTACGAGCAGTACTTC

V gene: TRBV10-3
D gene: .
J gene: TRBJ1-3
clone size: .
CDR3 protein: CAISGLAGETIYF
CDR3 DNA: TGTGCCATCAGCGGACTAGCGGGAGAGACCATATATTTT

V gene: TRBV2
D gene: TRBD1
J gene: TRBJ2-2
clone size: many
CDR3 protein: CASSATGGTNTGELFF
CDR3 DNA: TGTGCCAGCAGTGCAACAGGGGGGACAAACACCGGGGAGCTGTTTTTT

V gene: TRBV7-8
D gene: .
J gene: TRBJ1-3
clone size: .
CDR3 protein: CASSQGTSGNTIYF
CDR3 DNA: TGTGCCAGCAGCCAAGGGACATCCGGAAACACCATATATTTT

V gene: TRBV6-6
D gene: .
J gene: TRBJ1-2
clone size: many
CDR3 protein: CASSLGRDPNYGYTF
CDR3 DNA: TGTGCCAGCAGTTTGGGGAGAGACCCTAACTATGGCTACACCTTC

V gene: TRBV6-2/TRBV6-3
D gene: .
J gene: TRBJ1-2
clone size: many
CDR3 protein: CASSPQVGVVYGYTF
CDR3 DNA: TGTGCCAGCAGTCCCCAGGTGGGCGTAGTCTATGGCTACACCTTC

V gene: TRBV7-9
D gene: .
J gene: TRBJ2-5
clone size: few
CDR3 protein: CASSRAGEETQYF
CDR3 DNA: TGTGCCAGCAGCCGCGCCGGCGAAGAGACCCAGTACTTC

V gene: TRBV7-9
D gene: TRBD1
J gene: TRBJ1-6
clone size: .
CDR3 protein: CASSHRDRNNSPLHF
CDR3 DNA: TGTGCCAGCAGCCACCGGGACAGGAATAATTCACCCCTCCACTTT